This T cell receptor beta chain is from a study of blood T cells in healthy people across ages. PCR was performed a second time for about 7 to 11 cycles using a sample-barcoded 5' primer and a J-beta primer mix. TCRdb ran MiXCR on the 5' RACE reads and lists one entry per CDR3 protein. The sample lists some 1.4 million distinct CDR3 sequences, around 39% occurring once. This sequence was found in a woman aged 18-29 years in good health. Source material: blood.

The CDR3 is CATSGLLAGGPADTQYF. The CDR3 nucleotides read TGTGCCACCAGCGGGTTACTAGCGGGGGGGCCGGCAGATACGCAGTATTTT. The chain has TRBV15 and TRBJ2-3; 13 nucleotides agree with TRBD2. J gave up 4 bases and V 5 bases, and 9 bases lay outside the gene matches. The CDR3 loop spans 17 amino acids. CDR1 is LNHNV and CDR2 is YYDKDF in the germline V gene (reference sequence).